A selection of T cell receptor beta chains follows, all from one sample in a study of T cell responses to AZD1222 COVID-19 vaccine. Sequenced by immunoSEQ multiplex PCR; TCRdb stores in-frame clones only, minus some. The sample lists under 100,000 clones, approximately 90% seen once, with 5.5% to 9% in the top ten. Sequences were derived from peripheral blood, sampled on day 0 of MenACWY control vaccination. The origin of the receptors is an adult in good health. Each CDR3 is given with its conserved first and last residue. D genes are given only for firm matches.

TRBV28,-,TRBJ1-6,TGTGCCAGCAGGCCAGACACTCGTGGGACCCTCCACTTT,CASRPDTRGTLHF
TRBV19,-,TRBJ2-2,TGTGCCAGTAGTACGGTCGGGTTGGGTGGCTTGGCCGGGGAGCTGTTTTTT,CASSTVGLGGLAGELFF
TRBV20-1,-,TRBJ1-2,TGCAGTGCTAGTCCCGGAGGAGACTATGGCTACACCTTC,CSASPGGDYGYTF
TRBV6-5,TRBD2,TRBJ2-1,TGTGCCAGCAGCCGGACTAGCGGTTACAATGAGCAGTTCTTC,CASSRTSGYNEQFF
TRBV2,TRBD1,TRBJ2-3,TGTGCCAGCAGGCCCCGGACAGGGGAAGATACGCAGTATTTT,CASRPRTGEDTQYF
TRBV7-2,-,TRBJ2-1,TGTGCCAGCAGGAGCCCCGCGTGGGGCAATGAGCAGTTCTTC,CASRSPAWGNEQFF
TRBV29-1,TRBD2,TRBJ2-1,TGCAGCAGTAGGTCGGGGGGATACAATGAGCAGTTCTTC,CSSRSGGYNEQFF
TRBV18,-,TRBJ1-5,TGTGCCAGCTCACCAATAGGCTCTAGCAATCAGCCCCAGCATTTT,CASSPIGSSNQPQHF
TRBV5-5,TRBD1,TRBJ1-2,TGTGCCAGCAGCAGAGGACAGGGGGCTGATGGCTACACCTTC,CASSRGQGADGYTF
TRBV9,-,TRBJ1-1,TGTGCCAGCAGCCCCAGGGGTGGGGGAAATACTGAAGCTTTCTTT,CASSPRGGGNTEAFF
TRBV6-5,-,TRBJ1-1,TGTGCCAGCACCCAACTCTCGCAGGGGAACACTGAAGCTTTCTTT,CASTQLSQGNTEAFF